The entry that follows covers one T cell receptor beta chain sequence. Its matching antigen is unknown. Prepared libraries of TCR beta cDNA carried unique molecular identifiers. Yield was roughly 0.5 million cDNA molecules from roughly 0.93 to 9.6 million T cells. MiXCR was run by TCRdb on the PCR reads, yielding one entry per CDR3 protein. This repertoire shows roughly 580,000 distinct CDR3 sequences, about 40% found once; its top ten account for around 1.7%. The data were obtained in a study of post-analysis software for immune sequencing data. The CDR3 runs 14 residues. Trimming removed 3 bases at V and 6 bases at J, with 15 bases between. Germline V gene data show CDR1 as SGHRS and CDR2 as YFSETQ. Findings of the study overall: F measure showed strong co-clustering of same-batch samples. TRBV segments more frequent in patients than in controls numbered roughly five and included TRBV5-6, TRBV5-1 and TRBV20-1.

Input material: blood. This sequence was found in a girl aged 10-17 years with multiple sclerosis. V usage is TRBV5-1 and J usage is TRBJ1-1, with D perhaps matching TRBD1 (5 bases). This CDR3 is CASSWAGRGSEAFF. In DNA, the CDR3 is TGCGCCAGCAGCTGGGCCGGGAGGGGCTCTGAAGCTTTCTTT.